One sample yielded the 13 T cell receptor beta chains listed below, sequenced in a study of blood T cell repertoires in COVID-19. The assay was immunoSEQ multiplex PCR, and TCRdb's table has in-frame clones only and misses some. The table has some 100,000 clones, around 79% seen once. The sample comprised peripheral blood. The receptors were sampled from a man aged 50 to 60 with acute or convalescent COVID-19.

This clone appeared a few times. The chain joins TRBV4-2 to TRBJ2-1, with TRBD2 as a possible D gene (5 bases). Per germline, CDR1 LGHNA and CDR2 YNFKEQ. CDR3 length: 13 amino acids. Trimming left V 2 bases short and J 5 bases short, with 7 bases between. The CDR3 DNA reads TGTGCCAGCAGCCAATCGGAGGACAATGAGCAGTTCTTC. Encoded protein: CASSQSEDNEQFF.

This rearrangement joins TRBV13 to TRBJ2-5; D gene unclear. Germline CDR1 is PRHDT and CDR2 is FYEKMQ (reference sequence). Trimming left V 3 bases short and J 0 bases short, with 5 bases between. This CDR3 has 13 amino acids. The CDR3 is CASSFPYQETQYF. The CDR3 nucleotides are TGTGCCAGCAGCTTCCCGTACCAAGAGACCCAGTACTTC.

The chain couples TRBV18 to TRBJ2-7, with D possibly matching TRBD2 (7 bases). Germline V gives CDR1 KGHSH, CDR2 LQKENI. There are 16 residues in the CDR3. V shed 6 bases and J shed 6 bases, with 24 bases lying between them. The CDR3 nucleotides are TGTGCCAGCTCCGGAAGAGACGGGGGGCCCAGGAGCGAGCAGTACTTC. Translating gives CASSGRDGGPRSEQYF.

This chain links TRBV11-2 with TRBJ1-1; no clear D. The length of the CDR3 is 13 residues. Germline-derived CDR1 and CDR2 are SGHAT and FQNNGV. V gave up 4 bases and J gave up 1 base, with 7 bases separating them. The CDR3 bases are TGTGCCAGCAGCTCACAGCCGAACACTGAAGCTTTCTTT. Translation gives CASSSQPNTEAFF.

The chain employs TRBV2 and TRBJ2-1; D is uncertain. This CDR3 spans 14 amino acids. The V end was cut by 7 bases, the J end by 1 base, with 11 bases between. Germline V gives CDR1 SNHLY, CDR2 FYNNEI. The chain's CDR3 is CASTPRGSYNEQFF. CDR3 nucleotides: TGTGCCAGCACCCCCCGCGGATCCTACAATGAGCAGTTCTTC.

The V call is TRBV12-5, the J call TRBJ2-7; maybe TRBD1 (5 bases). This CDR3 region has 15 residues. Germline V CDR1 and CDR2: LGHNT, FRNRAP. V shed 0 bases and J shed 4 bases, with 13 bases lying between them. CDR3 loop: CASGLVGQGKYEQYF. CDR3 DNA sequence: TGTGCTAGTGGTTTGGTAGGCCAGGGTAAGTACGAGCAGTACTTC.

The gene calls are TRBV3-1 (or the pseudogene TRBV3-2) and TRBJ1-4; D call uncertain. CDR3 length equals 12 residues. CDR1 and CDR2 from the germline V gene are LGHDT and YNNKEL (reference sequence). The V gene lost 0 bases and the J gene lost 8 bases, with 4 bases spanning the gap. CDR3: CASSQDEEKLFF. Here the CDR3 DNA reads TGTGCCAGCAGCCAAGACGAGGAAAAACTGTTTTTT.

The chain uses TRBV5-1 and TRBJ2-7; a possible D gene is TRBD1 (6 bases). The germline V and J ends were trimmed by 3 bases and 1 base, with 11 bases remaining between them. The germline gives CDR1 SGHRS, CDR2 YFSETQ. CDR3 size: 14 residues. CDR3 sequence: CASSSGTFSYEQYF. The CDR3 DNA reads TGCGCCAGCAGCTCCGGGACATTTTCCTACGAGCAGTACTTC.

The chain recombines TRBV9 with TRBJ2-5; 8 bases align to TRBD1. Germline CDR1 SGDLS, CDR2 YYNGEE. The CDR3 is made up of 15 amino acids. The ends lost 0 bases at V and 5 bases at J; junction bases unmatched: 6. The CDR3 sequence: CASSVDQGAGETQYF. The CDR3 DNA reads as TGTGCCAGCAGCGTAGACCAGGGGGCGGGGGAGACCCAGTACTTC.

A word on this clone: A read error may produce the germline difference seen at one junction end. The gene calls are TRBV7-7 and TRBJ1-1; 9 nucleotides agree with TRBD1. Germline CDR1 and CDR2: SSHAT and FNYEAQ (reference sequence). The CDR3 has 14 residues. CDR3 in amino acids: CASSPDRGSTEAFF. As DNA, the CDR3 is TGTGCTAGCAGCCCGGACAGGGGAAGCACTGAAGCTTTCTTT.

This clone was seen a handful of times. This chain uses TRBV19 with TRBJ2-3; 8 bases are shared with TRBD2. V was pared by 5 bases and J by 4 bases, with 11 bases of the junction left unmatched. CDR1 and CDR2 from the germline V gene are LNHDA and SQIVND (reference sequence). The CDR3 runs to 16 residues. The DNA of the CDR3 is TGTGCCAGTAGTCCCCCGGGGGGGGAGGATGCAGATACGCAGTATTTT. This translates into CASSPPGGEDADTQYF. The variable domain in full, completed from reference TRBV19 and TRBJ2-3, reads DGGITQSPKYLFRKEGQNVTLSCEQNLNHDAMYWYRQDPGQGLRLIYYSQIVNDFQKGDIAEGYSVSREKKESFPLTVTSAQKNPTAFYLCASSPPGGEDADTQYFGPGTRLTVL.

The rearrangement joins TRBV6-5 to TRBJ1-2; no clear D gene. Germline-derived CDR1 and CDR2 are MNHEY and SVGAGI. CDR3 length: 14 residues. The germline V and J ends were trimmed by 0 bases and 4 bases, with 9 bases remaining between them. CDR3 in DNA: TGTGCCAGCAGTTACTCCCCGGGTACCTATGGCTACACCTTC. Translating it yields CASSYSPGTYGYTF.

This clone has only a few counts. This chain connects TRBV3-1 (or the pseudogene TRBV3-2) to TRBJ2-5; 7 nucleotides agree with TRBD1. Germline V gene sequence: CDR1 LGHDT, CDR2 YNNKEL (reference sequence). V gave up 0 bases and J gave up 7 bases; unmatched junction bases: 11. This CDR3 comprises 16 residues. The CDR3 DNA follows: TGTGCCAGCAGCCAAGATCTCAACAGGGGTCGAATGACCCAGTACTTC. Translated: CASSQDLNRGRMTQYF.